Reported below is one TCR beta chain. Using eight separate reactions per sample, the authors generated cDNA. For each CDR3 protein, TCRdb gives one entry from its re-call of the 5' RACE reads, without DNA. Its table lists roughly 100,000 distinct CDR3 sequences. The sample belongs to a study of monozygotic twins with inflammatory bowel disease. Total RNA isolation used whole blood (no T cell sorting was performed). Germline CDR1 SGHRS, CDR2 YFSETQ. This CDR3 has 14 amino acids. The sequence was collected from a human donor with ulcerative colitis or Crohn's disease, or a healthy co-twin of an affected twin (not recorded which). This chain links TRBV5-1 with TRBJ2-5; the D gene TCRdb calls, TRBD1, cannot be checked with no DNA. Sequenced sample: blood. CDR3 amino acids: CASSTRQGQETQYF.